This T cell receptor beta chain stems from a study of cytomegalovirus exposure and HLA in healthy donors. About the study: Out of 350 to 400 genotyped donors, about 80% belonged to the Caucasian-associated ancestry cluster. Study-wide results and caveats: Later analysis identified a missense DCLRE1C variant that was linked to TCR beta V- and J-gene trimming.

This clone was recorded only once. What it binds is not known. Primers included in the PCR were 60 Vbeta and 13 Jbeta primers. The assay was immunoSEQ multiplex PCR, and TCRdb's table has in-frame clones only and misses some. The sample holds around 130,000 clones, around two thirds seen once. The source of this sequence is a human donor in good health. The source material was PBMCs.

CDR3 loop: CASSLQGASGYGYTF. The DNA for the CDR3 is TGTGCCAGCAGCTTACAGGGGGCCTCGGGCTATGGCTACACCTTC. The genes are TRBV5-5 and TRBJ1-2; TRBD1 agrees at 9 bases. V lost 2 bases and J lost 4; bases outside the gene matches: 6. The CDR3 loop spans 15 amino acids. CDR1 is SGHKS, CDR2 YYEKEE, per germline (reference sequence).